These 22 T cell receptor beta chains originate from one sample sequenced in a study of shared clonotypes between healthy human individuals. TCRdb keeps only in-frame clones here, not all; method: immunoSEQ multiplex PCR. Of a few hundred thousand clones in the sample, 50% to 75% were seen once. Sample: memory CD4+ T cells sorted from blood. Subset described: CD45RA-negative fraction. The receptors come from a man aged 30-40 years in good health.

V gene TRBV2 combines with J gene TRBJ1-4; D is unresolved. V gave up 3 bases and J gave up 3 bases, with 8 bases separating them. From germline, CDR1 is SNHLY and CDR2 FYNNEI. The CDR3 extends over 14 amino acids. CDR3 coding DNA: TGTGCCAGCAGTGATGGGAGGGCTAATGAAAAACTGTTTTTT. Its protein product is CASSDGRANEKLFF.

V is TRBV4-3 and J is TRBJ2-3; D could derive from TRBD1 or TRBD2 (6 bases each). This CDR3 has 13 residues. Trimming shortened V by 6 bases and J by 4 bases, and 11 bases separated the two germline ends. Per germline, CDR1 LGHNA and CDR2 YSLEER. CDR3 amino acids: CASSLRGADTQYF. CDR3 coding DNA: TGCGCCAGCAGTCTGAGGGGGGCAGATACGCAGTATTTT.

This clone was counted only a few times. The chain carries TRBV7-8 and TRBJ2-2; D is perhaps TRBD1 (6 bases). Trimming removed 5 bases from V and 5 bases from J, with 12 bases in between. The germline gives CDR1 SGHVS, CDR2 FQNEAQ. This CDR3 contains 14 residues. The CDR3 bases are TGTGCCAGCAGCACAGGGTTGGAGACCGGGGAGCTGTTTTTT. This encodes CASSTGLETGELFF.

The gene calls are TRBV19 and TRBJ1-2; D uncertain. This CDR3 contains 15 residues. CDR1 and CDR2 (germline): LNHDA, SQIVND (reference sequence). Deletions cut 1 base from V and 5 bases from J, with 14 bases between. The CDR3 sequence: CASSIAGGKWYGYTF. CDR3 coding DNA: TGTGCCAGTAGTATAGCCGGCGGGAAATGGTATGGCTACACCTTC.

DNA of the CDR3: TGTGCCAGCAGTAAGCAGGGGACGGGGAACACCGGGGAGCTGTTTTTT. Its translation is CASSKQGTGNTGELFF. The genes are TRBV2 and TRBJ2-2, with TRBD1 as a possible D gene (6 bases). Germline CDR1 reads SNHLY; CDR2 reads FYNNEI. The ends were cut back, 5 bases at V and 1 base at J, with 14 bases in the middle. The CDR3 loop spans 16 amino acids.

This clone has more than one count but fewer than ten. The chain joins TRBV7-9 to TRBJ2-1; 16 nucleotides align to TRBD2. This CDR3 is 17 amino acids long. CDR1 and CDR2 from the germline V gene are SEHNR and FQNEAQ (reference sequence). V was clipped by 4 bases and J by 9 bases; unmatched bases: 9. CDR3 coding DNA: TGTGCCAGCAGCTCCTTATCCGGGACTAGCGGGAGGGGTGAGCAGTTCTTC. Translated: CASSSLSGTSGRGEQFF.

This chain's CDR3 is CASSLTGSDTQYF. The CDR3 DNA sequence: TGTGCCAGCAGCCTTACAGGGTCCGATACGCAGTATTTT. The chain employs TRBV14 and TRBJ2-3, with D possibly TRBD1 on 6 matching bases. Germline values: CDR1 SGHDN, CDR2 FVKESK. V was trimmed by 4 bases and J by 6 bases, leaving 11 bases between them. This CDR3 is built from 13 residues.

The V and J genes are TRBV7-9 and TRBJ1-1; D remains ambiguous. The CDR3 has 12 residues. Germline V gives CDR1 SEHNR, CDR2 FQNEAQ (reference sequence). Trimming removed 5 bases from V and 6 bases from J, with 10 bases in between. The CDR3 DNA follows: TGTGCCAGCAGCAAAAGGGATGCTGAAGCTTTCTTT. Translating gives CASSKRDAEAFF.

J is TRBJ2-7 and V is TRBV5-1; no definite D call. Germline V gives CDR1 SGHRS, CDR2 YFSETQ. The CDR3 is 13 amino acids. V was cut by 0 bases and J by 3 bases, with 7 bases left in between. In nucleotides, the CDR3 is TGCGCCAGCAGCTTGGGCCAATTCTACGAGCAGTACTTC. Residues: CASSLGQFYEQYF.

This clone came up once. The chain combines TRBV18 with TRBJ2-1; the D gene is possibly TRBD2 (7 bases). Germline assignment: CDR1 KGHSH and CDR2 LQKENI. With 0 bases removed from V and 3 bases from J, the gap between germline ends came to 18 bases. The CDR3 runs 18 residues. The DNA of the CDR3 is TGTGCCAGCTCACCACCGACAGGTACTAGCGCCCGCTACAATGAGCAGTTCTTC. Its protein product is CASSPPTGTSARYNEQFF.

CDR3: CASSSAGPGANVLTF. CDR3 DNA: TGTGCCAGCAGCTCCGCAGGCCCTGGGGCCAACGTCCTGACTTTC. V is TRBV7-8 and J is TRBJ2-6, with unresolved D. CDR1 is SGHVS, CDR2 FQNEAQ, per germline. Trimming shortened V by 4 bases and J by 2 bases, and 9 bases separated the two germline ends. This CDR3 region has 15 residues.

On this clone: Other DNA sequences in the same sample also yield this CDR3. The chain joins TRBV7-3 to TRBJ2-5; D unresolved. Germline V gene data show CDR1 as SGHTA and CDR2 as FQGTGA. With 5 bases removed from V and 2 bases from J, the gap between germline ends came to 12 bases. There are 14 residues in the CDR3. CDR3 in amino acids: CASSPTGLQETQYF. CDR3 bases: TGTGCCAGCAGCCCGACGGGTTTACAAGAGACCCAGTACTTC.

This chain connects TRBV27 to TRBJ1-1, with a tentative D call TRBD1 (6 bases). CDR3 length: 16 amino acids. Germline assignment: CDR1 MNHEY and CDR2 SMNVEV (reference sequence). The V gene lost 7 bases and the J gene lost 6 bases, with 24 bases spanning the gap. The CDR3 spells CASKEGGLIRGPEAFF. The CDR3 DNA reads TGTGCCAGCAAGGAGGGGGGGCTTATCCGCGGCCCTGAAGCTTTCTTT.

The chain combines TRBV11-2 with TRBJ2-7; 10 bases are shared with TRBD1. Germline V lookup: CDR1 SGHAT, CDR2 FQNNGV. The CDR3 totals 14 residues. The trim removed 4 bases at V and 9 bases at J, leaving 9 bases unmatched. The CDR3 DNA reads as TGTGCCAGCAGCTCGAGACAGGGGGCGCAGGTGCAGTACTTC. Translated, it gives CASSSRQGAQVQYF.

V is TRBV7-8 and J is TRBJ2-6, with D perhaps being TRBD1 or TRBD2 (5 bases each). CDR3 length: 17 residues. The V end was cut by 4 bases, the J end by 0 bases, with 13 bases between. Germline lookup yields CDR1 SGHVS and CDR2 FQNEAQ. The CDR3 spells CASSSGTGSSGANVLTF. The CDR3 region has the DNA TGTGCCAGCAGCTCGGGGACGGGAAGCTCTGGGGCCAACGTCCTGACTTTC. Supplemented by reference TRBV7-8 and TRBJ2-6, the full variable domain reads GAGVSQSPRYKVAKRGQDVALRCDPISGHVSLFWYQQALGQGPEFLTYFQNEAQLDKSGLPSDRFFAERPEGSVSTLKIQRTQQEDSAVYLCASSSGTGSSGANVLTFGAGSRLTVL.

V and J are TRBV7-2 and TRBJ2-2; TRBD1 might be the D (5 bases). Trimming removed 4 bases at V and 5 bases at J, with 11 bases between. Germline V gene lookup returns CDR1 SGHTA and CDR2 FQGNSA. The CDR3 is 14 residues long. CDR3 amino acids: CASSSDPGTGELFF. The CDR3 bases are TGTGCCAGCAGCTCGGACCCAGGGACCGGGGAGCTGTTTTTT.

The V call is TRBV2, the J call TRBJ2-1; TRBD2 agrees at 14 bases. This CDR3 spans 15 amino acids. Germline V gene data show CDR1 as SNHLY and CDR2 as FYNNEI. Trimming at V came to 3 bases and at J to 7 bases, leaving 2 bases not matched to a gene. CDR3 in amino acids: CASSETSGRGNEQFF. DNA of the CDR3: TGTGCCAGCAGTGAGACTAGCGGGAGGGGAAATGAGCAGTTCTTC. The entire variable domain, with the rest obtained from reference TRBV2 and TRBJ2-1, is as follows: EPEVTQTPSHQVTQMGQEVILRCVPISNHLYFYWYRQILGQKVEFLVSFYNNEISEKSEIFDDQFSVERPDGSNFTLKIRSTKLEDSAMYFCASSETSGRGNEQFFGPGTRLTVL.

This chain connects TRBV6-5 to TRBJ2-1; 14 bases are shared with TRBD2. V was clipped by 6 bases and J by 7 bases; unmatched bases: 5. CDR1 and CDR2 (germline): MNHEY, SVGAGI. CDR3 length: 15 residues. CDR3 amino acids: CASSYGTSGSNEQFF. The DNA for the CDR3 is TGTGCCAGCAGCTATGGGACTAGCGGGAGTAATGAGCAGTTCTTC.

The chain couples TRBV6-5 to TRBJ1-1; tentative D call: TRBD1 (5 bases). The germline V and J ends were trimmed by 0 bases and 3 bases, with 8 bases remaining between them. Germline V gene data show CDR1 as MNHEY and CDR2 as SVGAGI. CDR3 length: 14 amino acids. In nucleotides, the CDR3 is TGTGCCAGCAGTTACTCAAGGGGTCACACTGAAGCTTTCTTT. It is translated as CASSYSRGHTEAFF.

The V and J genes are TRBV5-1 and TRBJ1-1; tentatively, D is TRBD1 (5 bases). Per germline, CDR1 SGHRS and CDR2 YFSETQ. The length of the CDR3 is 15 residues. V lost 3 bases and J lost 0, with 12 bases in between. This CDR3 is CASSSPGIMNTEAFF. The CDR3 region has the DNA TGCGCCAGCAGCTCTCCAGGGATAATGAACACTGAAGCTTTCTTT.

The table lists this clone with many counts. CDR3 DNA: TGCGCCAGCGGTTCCTACAATGAGCAGTTCTTC. Translation: CASGSYNEQFF. This chain joins TRBV10-1 and TRBJ2-1; no reliable D call. Germline CDR1 WNHNN, CDR2 SYGVQD (reference sequence). The CDR3 extends over 11 amino acids. V was cut by 8 bases and J by 1 base, with 3 bases left in between.

This clone was seen a few times. The sample carries other DNA sequences with the same CDR3. This sequence joins TRBV11-3 and TRBJ1-3, with 9 bases fitting TRBD1. J gave up 2 bases and V 5 bases, and 4 bases lay outside the gene matches. Germline V gives CDR1 SGHNT, CDR2 YENEEA. The CDR3 covers 15 residues. CDR3 region: CASSPGQGPGNTIYF. Here the CDR3 DNA reads TGTGCCAGCAGCCCGGGACAGGGACCTGGAAACACCATATATTTT.